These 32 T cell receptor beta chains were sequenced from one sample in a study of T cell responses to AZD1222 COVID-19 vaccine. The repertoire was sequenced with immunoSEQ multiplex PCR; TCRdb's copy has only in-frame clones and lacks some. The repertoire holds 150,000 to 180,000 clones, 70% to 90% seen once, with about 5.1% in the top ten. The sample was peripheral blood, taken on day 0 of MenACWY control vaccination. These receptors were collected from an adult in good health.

CDR3 loop: CASSPISNSLEAFF. The CDR3, as DNA: TGTGCCAGCAGCCCGATCTCCAACAGCCTTGAAGCTTTCTTT. The chain recombines TRBV7-9 with TRBJ1-1, with D uncertain. V lost 5 bases, J lost 7 bases, and 17 bases lay in between. The CDR3 consists of 14 residues. Germline lookup yields CDR1 SEHNR and CDR2 FQNEAQ (reference sequence).

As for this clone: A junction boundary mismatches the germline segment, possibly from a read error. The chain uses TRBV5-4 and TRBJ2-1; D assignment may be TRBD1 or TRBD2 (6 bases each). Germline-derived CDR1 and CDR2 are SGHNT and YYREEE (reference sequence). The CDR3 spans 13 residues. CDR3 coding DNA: TGTGCCAGCAGCACACGAGGGGGAGGCGAGCCGTTCTTC. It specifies CASSTRGGGEPFF.

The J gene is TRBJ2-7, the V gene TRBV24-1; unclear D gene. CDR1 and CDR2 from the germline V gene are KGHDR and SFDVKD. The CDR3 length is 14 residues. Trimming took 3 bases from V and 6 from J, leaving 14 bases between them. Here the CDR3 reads CATSDVRALSEQYF. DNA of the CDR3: TGTGCCACCAGTGATGTAAGAGCCCTCTCCGAGCAGTACTTC.

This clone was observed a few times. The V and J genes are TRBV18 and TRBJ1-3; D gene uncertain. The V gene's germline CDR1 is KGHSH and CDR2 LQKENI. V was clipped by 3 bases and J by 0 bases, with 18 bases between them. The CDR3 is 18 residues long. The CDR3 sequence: CASSPPLRVGFSGNTIYF. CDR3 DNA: TGTGCCAGCTCACCCCCCCTTAGGGTGGGCTTCTCTGGAAACACCATATATTTT.

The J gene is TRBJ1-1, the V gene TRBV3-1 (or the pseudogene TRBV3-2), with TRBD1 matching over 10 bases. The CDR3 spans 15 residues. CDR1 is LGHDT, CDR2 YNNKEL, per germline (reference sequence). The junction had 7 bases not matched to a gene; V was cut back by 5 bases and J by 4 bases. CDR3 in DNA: TGTGCCAGCAGCACGCCGGGACAGGGGATCACTGAAGCTTTCTTT. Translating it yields CASSTPGQGITEAFF.

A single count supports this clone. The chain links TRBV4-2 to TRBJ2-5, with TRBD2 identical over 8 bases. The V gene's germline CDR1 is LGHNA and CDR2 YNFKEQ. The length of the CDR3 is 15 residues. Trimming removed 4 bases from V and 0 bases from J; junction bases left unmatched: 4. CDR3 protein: CASSRTRGDQETQYF. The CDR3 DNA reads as TGTGCCAGCAGCCGAACGCGGGGGGACCAAGAGACCCAGTACTTC.

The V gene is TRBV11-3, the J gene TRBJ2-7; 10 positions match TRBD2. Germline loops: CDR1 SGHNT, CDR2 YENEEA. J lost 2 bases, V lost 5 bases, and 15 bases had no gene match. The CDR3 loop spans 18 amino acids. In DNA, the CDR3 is TGTGCCAGCAGCCCCCCGTGGGCTAGCGGGAGAAGCGCCTACGAGCAGTACTTC. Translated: CASSPPWASGRSAYEQYF.

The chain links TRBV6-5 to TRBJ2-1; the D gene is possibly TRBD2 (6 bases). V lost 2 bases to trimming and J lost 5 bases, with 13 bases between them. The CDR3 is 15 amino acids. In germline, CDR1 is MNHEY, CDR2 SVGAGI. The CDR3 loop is CASSYGAGSDNEQFF. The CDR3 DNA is TGTGCCAGCAGTTACGGGGCGGGGAGTGACAATGAGCAGTTCTTC.

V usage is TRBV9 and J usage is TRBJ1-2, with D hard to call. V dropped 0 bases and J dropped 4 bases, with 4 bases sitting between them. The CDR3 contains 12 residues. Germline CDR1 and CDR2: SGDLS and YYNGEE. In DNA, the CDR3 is TGTGCCAGCAGCGTAGACCTCTATGGCTACACCTTC. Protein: CASSVDLYGYTF.

CDR3 protein: CASCNSGGPTGELFF. CDR3 nucleotides: TGTGCCAGCTGCAATAGCGGGGGGCCCACCGGGGAGCTGTTTTTT. This sequence joins TRBV6-5 and TRBJ2-2, with 10 bases that match TRBD2. This CDR3 is built from 15 residues. Germline trimming cut 8 bases from V and 4 bases from J; bases unmatched to any gene: 7. Germline V gives CDR1 MNHEY, CDR2 SVGAGI.

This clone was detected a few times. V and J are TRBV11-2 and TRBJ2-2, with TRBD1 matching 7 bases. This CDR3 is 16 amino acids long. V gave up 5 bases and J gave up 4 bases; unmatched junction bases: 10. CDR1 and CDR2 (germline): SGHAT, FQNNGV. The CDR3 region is CASSALQGLGTGELFF. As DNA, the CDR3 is TGTGCCAGCAGCGCGTTACAGGGGTTGGGCACCGGGGAGCTGTTTTTT.

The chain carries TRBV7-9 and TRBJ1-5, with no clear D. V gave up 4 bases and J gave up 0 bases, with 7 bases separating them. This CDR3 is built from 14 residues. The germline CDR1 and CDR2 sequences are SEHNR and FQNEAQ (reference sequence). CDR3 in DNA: TGTGCCAGCAGCTCCCTAGATAGCAATCAGCCCCAGCATTTT. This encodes CASSSLDSNQPQHF.

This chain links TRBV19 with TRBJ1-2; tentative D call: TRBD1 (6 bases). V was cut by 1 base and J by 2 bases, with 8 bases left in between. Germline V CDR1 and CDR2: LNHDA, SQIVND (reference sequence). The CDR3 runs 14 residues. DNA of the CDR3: TGTGCCAGTAGTATAGGCCAGGGGAACTATGGCTACACCTTC. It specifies CASSIGQGNYGYTF.

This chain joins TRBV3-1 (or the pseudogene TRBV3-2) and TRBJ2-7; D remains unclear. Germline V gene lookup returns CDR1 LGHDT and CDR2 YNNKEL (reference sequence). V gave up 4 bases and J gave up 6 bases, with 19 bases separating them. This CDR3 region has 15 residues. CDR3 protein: CASSLTGGPLREQYF. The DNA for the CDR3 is TGTGCCAGCAGCCTTACGGGTGGACCCCTACGCGAGCAGTACTTC.

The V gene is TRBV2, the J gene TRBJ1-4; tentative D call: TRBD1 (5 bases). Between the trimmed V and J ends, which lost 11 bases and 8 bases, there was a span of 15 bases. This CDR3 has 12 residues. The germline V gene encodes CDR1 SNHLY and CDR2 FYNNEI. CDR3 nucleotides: TGTGCCCTATGGGGGACGGGGGAAAAACTGTTTTTT. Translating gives CALWGTGEKLFF.

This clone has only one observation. CDR3: CASRGTVNYGYTF. The CDR3 DNA reads as TGTGCCAGTAGAGGGACAGTTAACTATGGCTACACCTTC. The chain is built from TRBV19 and TRBJ1-2, with 7 bases identical to TRBD1. V was pared by 6 bases and J by 1 base, with 2 bases of the junction left unmatched. There are 13 residues in the CDR3. Germline CDR1 is LNHDA and CDR2 is SQIVND (reference sequence).

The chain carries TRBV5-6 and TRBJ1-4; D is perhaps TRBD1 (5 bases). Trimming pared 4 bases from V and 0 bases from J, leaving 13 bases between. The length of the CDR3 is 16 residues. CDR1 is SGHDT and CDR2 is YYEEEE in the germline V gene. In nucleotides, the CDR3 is TGTGCCAGCAGCGGGGCAGGTAACCCAACTAATGAAAAACTGTTTTTT. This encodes CASSGAGNPTNEKLFF.

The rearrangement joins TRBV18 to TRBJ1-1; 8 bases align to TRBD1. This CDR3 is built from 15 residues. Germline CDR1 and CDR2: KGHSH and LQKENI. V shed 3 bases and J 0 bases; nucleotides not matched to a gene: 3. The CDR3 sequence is CASSPTGDVNTEAFF. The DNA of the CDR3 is TGTGCCAGCTCACCGACAGGGGACGTGAACACTGAAGCTTTCTTT. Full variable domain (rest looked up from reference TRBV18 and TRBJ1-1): NAGVMQNPRHLVRRRGQEARLRCSPMKGHSHVYWYRQLPEEGLKFMVYLQKENIIDESGMPKERFSAEFPKEGPSILRIQQVVRGDSAAYFCASSPTGDVNTEAFFGQGTRLTVV.

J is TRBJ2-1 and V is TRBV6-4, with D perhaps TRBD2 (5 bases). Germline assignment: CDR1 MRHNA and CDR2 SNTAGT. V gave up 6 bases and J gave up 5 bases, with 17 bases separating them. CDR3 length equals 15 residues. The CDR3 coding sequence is TGTGCCAGCAGCCCTGGCCGGAGGAGCCACAATGAGCAGTTCTTC. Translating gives CASSPGRRSHNEQFF.

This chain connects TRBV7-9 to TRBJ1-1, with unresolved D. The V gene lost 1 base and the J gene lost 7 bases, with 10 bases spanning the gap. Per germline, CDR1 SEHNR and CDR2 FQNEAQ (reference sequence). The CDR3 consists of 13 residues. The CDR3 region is CASSLDPSSEAFF. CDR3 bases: TGTGCCAGCAGCTTAGACCCGTCGAGTGAAGCTTTCTTT.

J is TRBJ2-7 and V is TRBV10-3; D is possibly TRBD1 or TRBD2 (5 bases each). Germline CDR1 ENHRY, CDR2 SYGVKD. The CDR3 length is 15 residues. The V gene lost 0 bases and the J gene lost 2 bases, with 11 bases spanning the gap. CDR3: CAISESGEWTYEQYF. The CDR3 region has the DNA TGTGCCATCAGTGAGTCGGGGGAGTGGACCTACGAGCAGTACTTC.

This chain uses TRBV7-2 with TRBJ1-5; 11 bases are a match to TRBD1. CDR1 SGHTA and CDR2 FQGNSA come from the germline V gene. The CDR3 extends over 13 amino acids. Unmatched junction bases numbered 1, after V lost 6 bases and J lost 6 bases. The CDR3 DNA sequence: TGTGCCAGCAGAGGGACAGGGGGTCAGCCCCAGCATTTT. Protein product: CASRGTGGQPQHF.

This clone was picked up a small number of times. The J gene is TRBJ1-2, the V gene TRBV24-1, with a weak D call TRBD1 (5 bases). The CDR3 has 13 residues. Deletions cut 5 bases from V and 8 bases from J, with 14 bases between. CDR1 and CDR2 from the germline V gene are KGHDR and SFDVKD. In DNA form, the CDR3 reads TGTGCCACCAGTGGCACAGGAGGTTACGGCTACACCTTC. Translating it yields CATSGTGGYGYTF.

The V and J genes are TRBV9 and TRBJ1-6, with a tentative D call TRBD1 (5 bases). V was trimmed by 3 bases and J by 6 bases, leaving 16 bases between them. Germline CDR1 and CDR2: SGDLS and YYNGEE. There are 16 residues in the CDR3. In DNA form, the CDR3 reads TGTGCCAGCAGCGCGTTCGGGGGGAGCGTTAATTCACCCCTCCACTTT. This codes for CASSAFGGSVNSPLHF.

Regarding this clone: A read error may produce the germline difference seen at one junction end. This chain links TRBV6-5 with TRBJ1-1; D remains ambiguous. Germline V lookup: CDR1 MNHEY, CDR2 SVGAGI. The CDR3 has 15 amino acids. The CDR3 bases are TGTGCCAGCAGTTACTCGCTGGGATTGAATACTGAAGCTTTCTTT. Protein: CASSYSLGLNTEAFF.

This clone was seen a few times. The DNA of the CDR3 is TGTGCCAGCAGTTACTCTTGGTCCTACGAGCAGTACTTC. Protein product: CASSYSWSYEQYF. The chain uses TRBV6-2 or TRBV6-3 and TRBJ2-7; D unresolved. Germline CDR1 reads MNHEY; CDR2 reads SVGEGT. This CDR3 contains 13 residues. V was trimmed by 0 bases and J by 1 base, leaving 4 bases between them.

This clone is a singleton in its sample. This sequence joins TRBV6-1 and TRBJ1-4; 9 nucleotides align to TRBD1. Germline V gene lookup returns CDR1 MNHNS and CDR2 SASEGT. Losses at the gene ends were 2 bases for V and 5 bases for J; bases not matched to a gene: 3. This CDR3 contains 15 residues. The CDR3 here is CASSESGQGNEKLFF. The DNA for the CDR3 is TGTGCCAGCAGTGAATCCGGACAGGGGAATGAAAAACTGTTTTTT.

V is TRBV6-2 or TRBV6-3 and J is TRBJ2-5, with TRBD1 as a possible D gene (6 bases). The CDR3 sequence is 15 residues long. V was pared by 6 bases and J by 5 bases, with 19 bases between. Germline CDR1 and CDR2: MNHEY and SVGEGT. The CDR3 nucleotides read TGTGCCAGCAGCCCCCTCCCCGTGCAGGGGGAGACCCAGTACTTC. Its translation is CASSPLPVQGETQYF.

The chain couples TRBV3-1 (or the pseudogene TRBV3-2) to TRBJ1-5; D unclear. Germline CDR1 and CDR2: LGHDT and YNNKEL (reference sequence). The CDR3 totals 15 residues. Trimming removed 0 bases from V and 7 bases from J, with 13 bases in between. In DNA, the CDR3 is TGTGCCAGCAGCCAAGATAGGTCGTCGCGACAGCCCCAGCATTTT. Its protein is CASSQDRSSRQPQHF.

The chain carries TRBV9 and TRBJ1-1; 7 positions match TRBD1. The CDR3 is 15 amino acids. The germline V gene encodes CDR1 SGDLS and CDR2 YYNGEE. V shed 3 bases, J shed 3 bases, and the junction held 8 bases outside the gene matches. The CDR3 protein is CASSGRQGPDTEAFF. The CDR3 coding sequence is TGTGCCAGCAGCGGACGACAGGGTCCGGACACTGAAGCTTTCTTT.

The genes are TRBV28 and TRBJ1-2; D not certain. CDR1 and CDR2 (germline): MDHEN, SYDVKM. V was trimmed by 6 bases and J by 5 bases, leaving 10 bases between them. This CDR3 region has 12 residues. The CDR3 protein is CASSPVNYGYTF. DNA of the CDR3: TGTGCCAGCAGCCCCGTGAATTATGGCTACACCTTC.

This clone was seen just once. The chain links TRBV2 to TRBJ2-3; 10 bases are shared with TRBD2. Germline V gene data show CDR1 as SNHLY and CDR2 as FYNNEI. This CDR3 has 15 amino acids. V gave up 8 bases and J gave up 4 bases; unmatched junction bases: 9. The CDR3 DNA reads TGTGCCAGCCGTCGGGAGCTAGCGGGGGCAGATACGCAGTATTTT. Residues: CASRRELAGADTQYF.